The 10 T cell receptor beta chains below were found in one sample sequenced in a study of cytomegalovirus exposure and HLA in healthy donors (dated 2017 in TCRdb). Receptor libraries were prepared by the immunoSEQ multiplex PCR assay. The multiplex PCR relied on a mix of 60 forward primers for TCR Vbeta segments and 13 reverse primers for TCR Jbeta segments. This immuneACCESS table, as held by TCRdb, lists in-frame sequences with V and J called but not all clones. Of the missing ones, under half trace to an unresolved V gene in checked studies; the others have no known cause. The sample profile shows about 150,000 clones; 70% to 85% of them were found once. The ten largest clones represent 6.5% to 7.5% of the sample. Sequencing used PBMCs. These receptors originate from a woman aged 45-65 years in good health and CMV-seropositive.

This clone was detected only once. The rearrangement uses TRBV29-1 and TRBJ2-7; D ambiguous. CDR3 size: 12 residues. Germline V gene data show CDR1 as SQVTM and CDR2 as ANQGSEA. Between the trimmed V and J ends, which lost 0 bases and 2 bases, there was a span of 5 bases. The CDR3 nucleotides are TGCAGCGTTGAAGATCGCGCCTACGAGCAGTACTTC. Its translation: CSVEDRAYEQYF.

This chain links TRBV30 with TRBJ1-2; 7 positions match TRBD1. V shed 5 bases, J shed 0 bases, and the junction held 6 bases outside the gene matches. This CDR3 spans 14 amino acids. The V gene's germline CDR1 is GTSNPN and CDR2 SVGIG (reference sequence). The CDR3 loop is CAWSKTGANYGYTF. In DNA, the CDR3 is TGTGCCTGGTCAAAAACAGGGGCTAACTATGGCTACACCTTC.

Here the CDR3 DNA reads TGTGCCAGCAGCCAAGATCGTCTCAGGGCGAACGAGCAGTACTTC. Its protein is CASSQDRLRANEQYF. V gene TRBV14 combines with J gene TRBJ2-7; tentatively, D is TRBD1 (5 bases). V was clipped by 0 bases and J by 5 bases, with 14 bases between them. The CDR3 is made up of 15 amino acids. In germline, CDR1 is SGHDN, CDR2 FVKESK.

The chain combines TRBV2 with TRBJ2-3; 12 positions agree with TRBD2. The V and J ends lost 6 bases and 6 bases, in that order; junction bases with no gene match: 7. Germline CDR1 reads SNHLY; CDR2 reads FYNNEI. CDR3 length: 15 amino acids. The CDR3: CASSRLAGGLDTQYF. CDR3 nucleotide sequence: TGTGCCAGCAGCCGTCTAGCGGGGGGGCTCGATACGCAGTATTTT.

J is TRBJ2-7 and V is TRBV7-2; D gene unclear. Trimming pared 5 bases from V and 3 bases from J, leaving 5 bases between. Germline CDR1 SGHTA, CDR2 FQGNSA. This CDR3 has 11 residues. The CDR3 DNA is TGTGCCAGCAGCCTCGTCTACGAGCAGTACTTC. This encodes CASSLVYEQYF. The variable domain in full, with the rest retrieved from reference TRBV7-2 and TRBJ2-7, is GAGVSQSPSNKVTEKGKDVELRCDPISGHTALYWYRQSLGQGLEFLIYFQGNSAPDKSGLPSDRFSAERTGGSVSTLTIQRTQQEDSAVYLCASSLVYEQYFGPGTRLTVT.

The chain combines TRBV2 with TRBJ2-7, with a possible D match to TRBD2 (7 bases). Trimming took 9 bases from V and 0 from J, leaving 12 bases between them. The germline gives CDR1 SNHLY, CDR2 FYNNEI. CDR3 length: 13 amino acids. Here the CDR3 reads CARNAGASYEQYF. In DNA form, the CDR3 reads TGTGCCAGGAACGCGGGGGCCTCCTACGAGCAGTACTTC. Combining the CDR3 with reference TRBV2 and TRBJ2-7 gives the whole variable domain EPEVTQTPSHQVTQMGQEVILRCVPISNHLYFYWYRQILGQKVEFLVSFYNNEISEKSEIFDDQFSVERPDGSNFTLKIRSTKLEDSAMYFCARNAGASYEQYFGPGTRLTVT.

The chain links TRBV5-1 to TRBJ2-3; no clear D gene. This CDR3 region has 12 residues. V lost 0 bases, J lost 5 bases, and 4 bases lay in between. In germline, CDR1 is SGHRS, CDR2 YFSETQ. The CDR3 spells CASSLALDTQYF. The CDR3 DNA reads TGCGCCAGCAGCTTGGCCTTAGATACGCAGTATTTT.

In DNA form, the CDR3 reads TGTGCCAGCAGCTCCCCGTTACTGGTCTATGGCTACACCTTC. Translating it yields CASSSPLLVYGYTF. The V and J genes are TRBV13 and TRBJ1-2; unclear D gene. There are 14 residues in the CDR3. The V and J ends lost 4 bases and 4 bases respectively, with 13 bases between them. CDR1 PRHDT and CDR2 FYEKMQ come from the germline V gene (reference sequence).

The chain couples TRBV27 to TRBJ1-2, with D possibly TRBD1 on 5 matching bases. From germline, CDR1 is MNHEY and CDR2 SMNVEV (reference sequence). The CDR3 is 13 residues long. Trimming removed 2 bases at V and 6 bases at J, with 10 bases between. CDR3 loop: CASSLRGRNGYTF. In nucleotides, the CDR3 is TGTGCCAGCAGTTTAAGGGGTAGAAATGGCTACACCTTC.

This clone was counted once. This CDR3 is also generated by other DNA sequences in the sample. This chain connects TRBV15 to TRBJ2-1, with D perhaps matching TRBD2 (6 bases). The CDR3 contains 16 residues. V lost 1 base and J 5 bases, leaving 15 bases between the germline ends. Germline-derived CDR1 and CDR2 are LNHNV and YYDKDF (reference sequence). The CDR3 nucleotides are TGTGCCACCAGCAGAGTACGGGGGATAGCGGACAATGAGCAGTTCTTC. It specifies CATSRVRGIADNEQFF.